Sequencing of this TCR beta chain was carried out in a study of graft-versus-host responses after intestinal transplantation. Libraries were prepared by immunoSEQ multiplex PCR; TCRdb keeps only in-frame clonotypes and omits some of them. The sample has around 96,000 clones; 80% to 95% are singletons. On this clone: What it recognizes is unknown.

The V gene end was trimmed by 3 bases and the J gene end by 5 bases; junction bases not matched to a gene: 2. The CDR3 contains 13 residues. Germline assignment: CDR1 SGDLS and CDR2 YYNGEE. Regarding the study as a whole: Early after transplant, HvG declines were associated with peak levels of circulating GvH clones.

The chain links TRBV9 to TRBJ2-5; 9 bases align to TRBD2. The TCR sequence derives from a human donor who received an intestinal transplant. This material consisted of unstimulated CD4+ T cells sorted from spleen or lymph node cells, taken before intestinal transplant. The CDR3 sequence: CASSASGAETQYF. The CDR3 nucleotides read TGTGCCAGCAGCGCTAGCGGGGCGGAGACCCAGTACTTC. The variable domain in full, completed from reference TRBV9 and TRBJ2-5, reads DSGVTQTPKHLITATGQRVTLRCSPRSGDLSVYWYQQSLDQGLQFLIQYYNGEERAKGNILERFSAQQFPDLHSELNLSSLELGDSALYFCASSASGAETQYFGPGTRLLVL.